These 24 T cell receptor beta chains share one sample of origin, sequenced in a study of shared clonotypes between healthy human individuals. Only in-frame clones appear in the TCRdb table, and some are missing; sequencing was by immunoSEQ multiplex PCR. The sample yields 400,000 to 600,000 clones, 60% to 80% seen once. Source material: PBMCs. All receptors come from a woman aged 40 to 50 in good health. Some clones in this sample may be carry-over from other donors' samples.

Only one count was recorded for this clone. J is TRBJ2-2 and V is TRBV6-5; 9 nucleotides match TRBD2. Looked up from germline, CDR1 is MNHEY and CDR2 is SVGAGI. This CDR3 contains 15 residues. Trimming cost V 5 bases and J 5 bases; bases outside gene matches: 6. The CDR3 protein is CASSLSGSATGELFF. CDR3 in DNA: TGTGCCAGCAGTCTTAGCGGGAGCGCGACCGGGGAGCTGTTTTTT.

Note on this clone: Different DNA sequences within this sample yield the same CDR3. The rearrangement links TRBV28 to TRBJ2-1, with D unresolved. The CDR3 runs 13 residues. Germline CDR1 MDHEN, CDR2 SYDVKM. V was pared by 4 bases and J by 3 bases, with 7 bases between. The chain's CDR3 is CASSSGFYNEQFF. CDR3 nucleotide sequence: TGTGCCAGCAGTTCGGGTTTCTACAATGAGCAGTTCTTC. Drawing the rest from reference TRBV28 and TRBJ2-1, the complete variable domain is DVKVTQSSRYLVKRTGEKVFLECVQDMDHENMFWYRQDPGLGLRLIYFSYDVKMKEKGDIPEGYSVSREKKERFSLILESASTNQTSMYLCASSSGFYNEQFFGPGTRLTVL.

This chain links TRBV2 with TRBJ2-7, with a tentative D call TRBD2 (6 bases). Germline V gene lookup returns CDR1 SNHLY and CDR2 FYNNEI. The CDR3 length is 13 residues. Trimming took 7 bases from V and 0 from J, leaving 10 bases between them. The CDR3 nucleotides read TGTGCCAGCATCGGGGGAACCTCCTACGAGCAGTACTTC. This sequence encodes CASIGGTSYEQYF.

The chain couples TRBV30 to TRBJ1-4, with 7 positions matching TRBD1. V was clipped by 4 bases and J by 0 bases; unmatched bases: 8. From germline, CDR1 is GTSNPN and CDR2 SVGIG (reference sequence). The CDR3 covers 16 residues. Here the CDR3 reads CAWTSGTAATNEKLFF. The CDR3 bases are TGTGCCTGGACCTCCGGGACAGCTGCAACTAATGAAAAACTGTTTTTT. Based on the CDR3 plus reference TRBV30 and TRBJ1-4, the full variable domain is SQTIHQWPATLVQPVGSPLSLECTVEGTSNPNLYWYRQAAGRGLQLLFYSVGIGQISSEVPQNLSASRPQDRQFILSSKKLLLSDSGFYLCAWTSGTAATNEKLFFGSGTQLSVL.

This sequence joins TRBV7-3 and TRBJ1-1, with a weak D call TRBD1 (6 bases). The V gene's germline CDR1 is SGHTA and CDR2 FQGTGA. Trimming pared 7 bases from V and 1 base from J, leaving 10 bases between. The CDR3 covers 13 residues. The CDR3 DNA follows: TGTGCCAGCATATGGACAGCGAACACTGAAGCTTTCTTT. Protein: CASIWTANTEAFF.

Written as DNA, the CDR3 is TGTGCCAGCAGCTCCCCGGCGACTGAAGCTTTCTTT. Amino acid sequence: CASSSPATEAFF. The chain uses TRBV7-2 and TRBJ1-1; D ambiguous. Germline assignment: CDR1 SGHTA and CDR2 FQGNSA. V was cut by 4 bases and J by 5 bases, with 8 bases left in between. The length of the CDR3 is 12 residues.

J is TRBJ2-6 and V is TRBV19; 7 bases agree with TRBD2. CDR1 and CDR2 (germline): LNHDA, SQIVND (reference sequence). V lost 7 bases to trimming and J lost 2 bases; unmatched junction nucleotides: 8. The CDR3 has 16 amino acids. CDR3 sequence: CASTVGGTAGANVLTF. The CDR3 region has the DNA TGTGCCAGTACGGTCGGGGGGACGGCTGGGGCCAACGTCCTGACTTTC.

The chain links TRBV10-2 to TRBJ1-1; TRBD1 matches 9 bases. Per the germline V gene, CDR1 is WSHSY and CDR2 is SAAADI. J lost 0 bases, V lost 6 bases, and 2 bases had no gene match. CDR3 length: 14 residues. Here the CDR3 DNA reads TGCGCCAGCAGGGGGACAGGGCTGAACACTGAAGCTTTCTTT. Translation: CASRGTGLNTEAFF.

The chain uses TRBV27 and TRBJ2-1; 9 bases agree with TRBD2. This CDR3 is 20 amino acids long. Germline-derived CDR1 and CDR2 are MNHEY and SMNVEV (reference sequence). V shed 4 bases, J shed 4 bases, and the junction held 20 bases outside the gene matches. The CDR3 DNA reads as TGTGCCAGCAGTTCCCGGACTAGCGCCGACCGGCCTTTGACGTACAATGAGCAGTTCTTC. Its protein product is CASSSRTSADRPLTYNEQFF.

V and J are TRBV7-2 and TRBJ2-1; a possible D gene is TRBD2 (6 bases). The V end was cut by 5 bases, the J end by 10 bases, with 15 bases between. The CDR3 contains 13 residues. Germline loops: CDR1 SGHTA, CDR2 FQGNSA. CDR3 sequence reads: CASSTRAGREQFF. In nucleotides, the CDR3 is TGTGCCAGCAGCACGAGGGCGGGACGCGAGCAGTTCTTC.

The rearrangement joins TRBV7-6 to TRBJ1-5, with a possible D match to TRBD1 (5 bases). Germline V CDR1 and CDR2: SGHVS, FNYEAQ. The CDR3 is 14 residues long. V lost 3 bases and J lost 2, with 8 bases in between. DNA of the CDR3: TGTGCCAGCAGCTTGCGGGGGGGCAATCAGCCCCAGCATTTT. This sequence encodes CASSLRGGNQPQHF.

The chain is built from TRBV19 and TRBJ1-1; D remains ambiguous. Trimming pared 7 bases from V and 1 base from J, leaving 16 bases between. The CDR3 spans 15 residues. Per the germline V gene, CDR1 is LNHDA and CDR2 is SQIVND (reference sequence). The CDR3 loop reads CASTITVQANTEAFF. In nucleotides, the CDR3 is TGTGCCAGTACAATCACGGTACAAGCGAACACTGAAGCTTTCTTT.

The chain links TRBV5-4 to TRBJ2-7, with D unclear. The V end was cut by 2 bases, the J end by 3 bases, with 12 bases between. This CDR3 is built from 14 residues. Germline lookup yields CDR1 SGHNT and CDR2 YYREEE (reference sequence). CDR3 residues: CASSFRPPDYEQYF. The DNA of the CDR3 is TGTGCCAGCAGCTTTCGTCCTCCCGACTACGAGCAGTACTTC.

The chain links TRBV6-6 to TRBJ1-5, with TRBD1 matching over 7 bases. Losses at the gene ends were 6 bases for V and 3 bases for J; bases not matched to a gene: 8. Germline V gives CDR1 MNHNY, CDR2 SVGAGI (reference sequence). The CDR3 totals 15 residues. This CDR3 reads CASRPTGEANQPQHF. CDR3 DNA sequence: TGTGCCAGCAGACCAACAGGGGAAGCCAATCAGCCCCAGCATTTT.

The table lists this clone with a count of one. The chain carries TRBV28 and TRBJ2-2; 8 bases agree with TRBD1. CDR3 length equals 17 residues. The trim removed 1 base at V and 1 base at J, leaving 5 bases unmatched. CDR1 is MDHEN, CDR2 SYDVKM, per germline. CDR3 sequence reads: CASSLFGQGLNTGELFF. As DNA, the CDR3 is TGTGCCAGCAGTTTATTTGGACAGGGCCTGAACACCGGGGAGCTGTTTTTT. Full variable domain (remainder filled in from reference TRBV28 and TRBJ2-2): DVKVTQSSRYLVKRTGEKVFLECVQDMDHENMFWYRQDPGLGLRLIYFSYDVKMKEKGDIPEGYSVSREKKERFSLILESASTNQTSMYLCASSLFGQGLNTGELFFGEGSRLTVL.

V is TRBV2 and J is TRBJ2-7; D may be TRBD1 or TRBD2 (6 bases each). From germline, CDR1 is SNHLY and CDR2 FYNNEI. The CDR3 extends over 14 amino acids. Trimming removed 4 bases at V and 0 bases at J, with 10 bases between. The CDR3 sequence is CASSGRDNSYEQYF. The DNA of the CDR3 is TGTGCCAGCAGTGGGCGGGACAACTCCTACGAGCAGTACTTC.

The chain has TRBV11-2 and TRBJ2-5; 9 nucleotides line up with TRBD1. V lost 0 bases and J lost 5; bases outside the gene matches: 4. CDR1 is SGHAT and CDR2 is FQNNGV in the germline V gene. CDR3 length: 15 amino acids. The CDR3 here is CASSLDNRGLETQYF. In DNA form, the CDR3 reads TGTGCCAGCAGCTTAGACAACAGGGGGCTTGAGACCCAGTACTTC.

The chain links TRBV5-6 to TRBJ1-1; 7 positions agree with TRBD1. CDR1 SGHDT and CDR2 YYEEEE come from the germline V gene. V lost 4 bases to trimming and J lost 5 bases; unmatched junction nucleotides: 17. The CDR3 covers 17 residues. This CDR3 reads CASSRLLTGRRETEAFF. The CDR3 DNA sequence: TGTGCCAGCAGCCGACTACTGACAGGGAGGAGGGAAACTGAAGCTTTCTTT.

The J gene is TRBJ2-5, the V gene TRBV7-2; TRBD1 or TRBD2 may be the D gene (6 bases each). The germline gives CDR1 SGHTA, CDR2 FQGNSA. The CDR3 is 14 amino acids. Trimming pared 2 bases from V and 1 base from J, leaving 8 bases between. CDR3 DNA: TGTGCCAGCAGCTTAAGGGGGGTCCAAGAGACCCAGTACTTC. It is translated as CASSLRGVQETQYF.

The rearrangement joins TRBV28 to TRBJ1-1, with a weak D call TRBD1 (6 bases). Deletions cut 7 bases from V and 4 bases from J, with 19 bases between. Germline CDR1 MDHEN, CDR2 SYDVKM. The CDR3 has 15 residues. CDR3 sequence: CASKLWRGDTTEAFF. CDR3 coding DNA: TGTGCCAGCAAACTATGGAGGGGGGATACCACTGAAGCTTTCTTT.

The rearrangement uses TRBV28 and TRBJ1-1, with D perhaps matching TRBD1 (5 bases). Germline CDR1 and CDR2: MDHEN and SYDVKM. The germline V and J ends were trimmed by 3 bases and 1 base, with 9 bases remaining between them. This CDR3 has 14 residues. CDR3 sequence (DNA): TGTGCCAGCAGTTTCCACAGGCAGAACACTGAAGCTTTCTTT. It yields the protein CASSFHRQNTEAFF.

The chain has TRBV30 and TRBJ2-1; TRBD2 matches at 9 bases. This CDR3 is built from 15 residues. Germline loops: CDR1 GTSNPN, CDR2 SVGIG (reference sequence). J lost 5 bases, V lost 3 bases, and 8 bases had no gene match. This chain's CDR3 is CAWSLLTSGHNEQFF. The DNA of the CDR3 is TGTGCCTGGAGCCTGTTGACTAGCGGCCACAATGAGCAGTTCTTC.

The rearrangement links TRBV27 to TRBJ2-2, with 12 bases aligning to TRBD2. Germline V CDR1 and CDR2: MNHEY, SMNVEV (reference sequence). After removal of 1 base from V and 6 bases from J, the junction contained 3 bases not matched to a gene. There are 16 residues in the CDR3. CDR3 amino acids: CASSLWASGGAGELFF. For the CDR3, the DNA is TGTGCCAGCAGTTTATGGGCTAGCGGGGGGGCCGGGGAGCTGTTTTTT.

This sequence joins TRBV4-2 and TRBJ2-7; D gene uncertain. Germline V gene lookup returns CDR1 LGHNA and CDR2 YNFKEQ. The CDR3 is made up of 14 amino acids. Between the trimmed V and J ends, which lost 1 base and 5 bases, there was a span of 12 bases. The CDR3 here is CASSQAMGLDEQYF. The CDR3 nucleotides are TGTGCCAGCAGCCAAGCGATGGGCCTGGACGAGCAGTACTTC.